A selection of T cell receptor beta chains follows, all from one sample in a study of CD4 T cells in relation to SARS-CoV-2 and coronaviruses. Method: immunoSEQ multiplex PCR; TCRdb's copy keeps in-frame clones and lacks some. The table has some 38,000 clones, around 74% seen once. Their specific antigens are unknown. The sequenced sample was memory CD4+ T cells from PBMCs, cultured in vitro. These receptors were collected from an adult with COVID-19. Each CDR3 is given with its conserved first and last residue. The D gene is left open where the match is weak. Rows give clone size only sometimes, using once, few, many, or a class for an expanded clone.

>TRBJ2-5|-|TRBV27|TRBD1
CASSWDRGGETQYF
TGTGCCAGCAGTTGGGACAGGGGGGGAGAGACCCAGTACTTC
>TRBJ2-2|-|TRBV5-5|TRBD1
CASSTGTGGATGELFF
TGTGCCAGCAGCACCGGGACAGGGGGCGCGACCGGGGAGCTGTTTTTT
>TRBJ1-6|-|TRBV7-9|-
CASSLGQGSYNSPLHF
TGTGCCAGCAGCTTAGGTCAGGGATCCTATAATTCACCCCTCCACTTT
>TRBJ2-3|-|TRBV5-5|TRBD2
CASSETSGRVDTQYF
TGTGCCAGCAGCGAGACTAGCGGGAGGGTAGATACGCAGTATTTT
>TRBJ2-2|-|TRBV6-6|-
CASSYRGAGTGELFF
TGTGCCAGCAGTTACCGAGGGGCGGGCACCGGGGAGCTGTTTTTT
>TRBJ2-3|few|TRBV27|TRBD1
CASSLDRGQGTQYF
TGTGCCAGCAGTTTAGACAGGGGGCAGGGTACGCAGTATTTT
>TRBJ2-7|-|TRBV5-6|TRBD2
CASSLPGPTSGVYYEQYF
TGTGCCAGCAGCTTGCCTGGCCCTACTAGCGGGGTATACTACGAGCAGTACTTC
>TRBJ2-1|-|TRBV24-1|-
CATSASRGGNEQFF
TGTGCCACCAGTGCCTCCCGTGGGGGGAATGAGCAGTTCTTC
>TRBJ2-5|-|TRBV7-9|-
CASSLGMGRETQYF
TGTGCCAGCAGCTTGGGCATGGGGAGGGAGACCCAGTACTTC
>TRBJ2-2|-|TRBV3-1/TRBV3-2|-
CASSGTGRQNTGELFF
TGTGCCAGCAGCGGTACGGGACGGCAGAACACCGGGGAGCTGTTTTTT
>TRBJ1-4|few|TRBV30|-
CAWSVPGDQRGKLFF
TGTGCCTGGAGTGTACCGGGGGACCAAAGGGGAAAACTGTTTTTT
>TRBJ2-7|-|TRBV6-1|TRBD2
CASSARWDYFRGEQYF
TGTGCCAGCAGTGCCCGGTGGGACTATTTCCGTGGGGAGCAGTACTTC
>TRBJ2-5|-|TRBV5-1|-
CASSLGLRPNWEETQYF
TGCGCCAGCAGCTTGGGCCTCCGGCCTAACTGGGAAGAGACCCAGTACTTC
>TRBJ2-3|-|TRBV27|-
CASSSWGTDTQYF
TGTGCCAGCAGTTCCTGGGGCACAGATACGCAGTATTTT
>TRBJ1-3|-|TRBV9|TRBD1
CASAIDRDKGNTIYF
TGTGCCAGCGCGATCGACAGGGACAAAGGAAACACCATATATTTT
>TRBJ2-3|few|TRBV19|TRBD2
CASSISSLREGVYTQYF
TGTGCCAGTAGTATCTCTTCCCTGCGGGAGGGCGTATATACGCAGTATTTT
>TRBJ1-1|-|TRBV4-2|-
CASSQESLRGTEAFF
TGTGCCAGCAGCCAAGAGTCCCTAAGGGGGACTGAAGCTTTCTTT
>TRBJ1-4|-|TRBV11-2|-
CASSLVPGNPANEKLFF
TGTGCCAGCAGCTTAGTCCCAGGGAACCCCGCGAATGAAAAACTGTTTTTT
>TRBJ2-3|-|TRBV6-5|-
CASSYKGDVRTDTQYF
TGTGCCAGCAGTTACAAGGGGGACGTTCGCACAGATACGCAGTATTTT
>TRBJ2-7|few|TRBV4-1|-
CASSRLRSEEQYF
TGCGCCAGCAGCCGCTTGCGGTCGGAAGAGCAGTACTTC
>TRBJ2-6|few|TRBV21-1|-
CASSASGGKGAVAGANVLTF
TGTGCCAGCAGCGCTTCGGGGGGGAAGGGTGCAGTCGCTGGGGCCAACGTCCTGACTTTC
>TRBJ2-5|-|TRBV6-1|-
CASSDTERETQYF
TGTGCCAGCAGTGACACAGAGCGAGAGACCCAGTACTTC
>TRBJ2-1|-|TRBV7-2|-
CASSLGTGNEQFF
TGTGCCAGCAGCTTAGGGACTGGAAATGAGCAGTTCTTC
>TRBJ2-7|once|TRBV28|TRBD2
CASSGGDTAFFYEQYF
TGTGCCAGCAGCGGGGGGGACACGGCCTTTTTCTACGAGCAGTACTTC
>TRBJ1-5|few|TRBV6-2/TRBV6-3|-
CASSSELYSNQPQHF
TGTGCCAGCAGTTCAGAACTCTATAGCAATCAGCCCCAGCATTTT
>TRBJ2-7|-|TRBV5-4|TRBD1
CASSATGTGEQYF
TGTGCCAGCAGCGCGACCGGGACAGGCGAGCAGTACTTC
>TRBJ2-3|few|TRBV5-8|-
CASSLADTQYF
TGTGCCAGCAGCCTAGCAGATACGCAGTATTTT
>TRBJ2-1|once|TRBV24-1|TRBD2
CATSDGTSGRSYNEQFF
TGTGCCACCAGTGATGGGACTAGCGGGAGGTCCTACAATGAGCAGTTCTTC
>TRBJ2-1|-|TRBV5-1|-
CASSLLGDSYNEQFF
TGCGCCAGCAGCTTGCTCGGGGACTCCTACAATGAGCAGTTCTTC
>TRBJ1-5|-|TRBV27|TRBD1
CASSIDRGNQPQHF
TGTGCCAGCAGCATTGACAGGGGGAATCAGCCCCAGCATTTT
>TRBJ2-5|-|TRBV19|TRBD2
CASRTSGGKETQYF
TGTGCCAGTAGGACTAGCGGGGGGAAAGAGACCCAGTACTTC
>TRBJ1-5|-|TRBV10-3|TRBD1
CAISGTGGNQPQHF
TGTGCCATCAGTGGGACAGGGGGCAATCAGCCCCAGCATTTT
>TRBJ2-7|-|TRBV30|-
CAWSPPGFHYEQYF
TGTGCCTGGAGTCCCCCAGGGTTCCACTACGAGCAGTACTTC
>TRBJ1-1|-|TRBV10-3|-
CAISERQAGTQGRLTFF
TGTGCCATCAGTGAAAGGCAGGCCGGGACACAGGGTAGGTTAACTTTCTTT
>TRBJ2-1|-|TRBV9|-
CASSVFLLGEQFF
TGTGCCAGCAGCGTATTCCTGCTTGGTGAGCAGTTCTTC
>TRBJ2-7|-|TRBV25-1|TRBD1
CASSEPGQGDYEQYF
TGTGCCAGCAGTGAGCCGGGACAGGGGGACTACGAGCAGTACTTC
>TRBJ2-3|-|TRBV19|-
CASSPDPSTDTQYF
TGTGCCAGTAGTCCGGACCCTAGCACAGATACGCAGTATTTT
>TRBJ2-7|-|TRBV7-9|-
CASNSQGGLYEQYF
TGTGCCAGCAACTCACAGGGTGGGCTTTACGAGCAGTACTTC
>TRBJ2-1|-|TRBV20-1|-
CSASSNSGNEQFF
TGCAGTGCTAGTTCCAACTCTGGGAATGAGCAGTTCTTC